This T cell receptor beta chain appears in the sequencing data of a study of blood T cells in healthy people across ages. Across the study: For every two T cells, template switching captured about one barcoded beta molecule.

Each donor had 9 to 10 milliliters of peripheral blood drawn. A second PCR, run for roughly 7 to 12 cycles, used a sample-barcoded 5' primer plus a J-beta primer mix. TCRdb re-called the 5' RACE reads with MiXCR, one entry per CDR3 protein. Here the sample spans around 1,500,000 distinct CDR3 sequences, approximately 28% being singletons. CDR3 size: 14 residues. V trimming: 4 bases; J trimming: 8 bases; junction bases outside the gene matches: 4. General study points: Age brought a roughly linear fall in TCR beta diversity measured per million T cells. With naive T cell percentage, TCR beta diversity showed a strong correlation.

In its sample, this clonotype was seen a few times. No antigen is known for it. The sample comprised blood. The origin of this receptor is a woman in her 30s in good health. The chain recombines TRBV12-3 or TRBV12-4 with TRBJ2-1; TRBD1 matches 11 bases. For the CDR3, the DNA is TGTGCCAGCAGTTCCTCGGGACAGGGGGATGAGCAGTTCTTC. Its protein product is CASSSSGQGDEQFF.